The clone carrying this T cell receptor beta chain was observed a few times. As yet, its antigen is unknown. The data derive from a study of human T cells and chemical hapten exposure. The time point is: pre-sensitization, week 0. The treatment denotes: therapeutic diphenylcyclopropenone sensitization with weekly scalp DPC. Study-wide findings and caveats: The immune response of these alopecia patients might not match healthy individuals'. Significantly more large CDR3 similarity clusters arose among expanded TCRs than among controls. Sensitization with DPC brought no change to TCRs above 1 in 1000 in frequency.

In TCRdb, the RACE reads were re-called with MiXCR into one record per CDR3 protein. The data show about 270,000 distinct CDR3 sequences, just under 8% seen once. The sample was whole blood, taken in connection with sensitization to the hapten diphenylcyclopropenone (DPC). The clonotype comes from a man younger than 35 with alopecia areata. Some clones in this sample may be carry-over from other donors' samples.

CDR3 nucleotide sequence: TGTGCCAGCAGTTGGGCGGGGTACTCGGGCTACACCTTC. Protein: CASSWAGYSGYTF. The genes are TRBV28 and TRBJ1-2; D gene unclear. The germline V gene encodes CDR1 MDHEN and CDR2 SYDVKM. V shed 4 bases and J shed 8 bases, with 14 bases lying between them. CDR3 size: 13 residues.